The next 18 T cell receptor beta chains were all read from a single sample in a study of blood T cells in healthy people across ages (dated by TCRdb to 2015 to 2017). The library was built by means of 5' RACE. TCRdb lists the instrument as Illumina HiSeq 2500. A second PCR of 7 to 11 cycles was performed with a sample-barcoded 5' primer and a J-beta primer mix. TCRdb reworked the public reads: Q25 trimming with fastp, MiXCR clone assembly, productive beta chains retained. When rows share a CDR3 protein, they turn into one entry using the most common DNA and genes. Present in this sample are roughly 730,000 distinct CDR3 sequences, roughly 50% of which were seen just once. The ten largest clones add up to around 24% of the sample. Material: blood. Source of these receptors: a middle-aged man in good health.

V is TRBV5-1 and J is TRBJ2-7; 7 bases fit TRBD2. With 4 bases clipped from V and 6 bases from J, the junction kept 10 bases outside the gene matches. CDR1 is SGHRS and CDR2 is YFSETQ in the germline V gene. This CDR3 spans 14 amino acids. As DNA, the CDR3 is TGCGCCAGCAGCCCTATCGAAGCGGGATTCGAGCAGTACTTC. It yields the protein CASSPIEAGFEQYF.

The gene calls are TRBV3-1 and TRBJ1-1; D may be TRBD1 (5 bases). The CDR3 has 15 residues. With 1 base removed from V and 4 bases from J, the gap between germline ends came to 13 bases. CDR1 and CDR2 (germline): LGHDT, YNNKEL (reference sequence). CDR3 loop: CASSQGLRAATEAFF. CDR3 nucleotides: TGTGCCAGCAGCCAAGGCCTCAGGGCTGCCACTGAAGCTTTCTTT.

This clonotype is a singleton in its sample. This sequence joins TRBV5-5 and TRBJ1-2; possibly TRBD1 for D (5 bases). Germline V gene sequence: CDR1 SGHKS, CDR2 YYEKEE (reference sequence). Trimming cost V 4 bases and J 4 bases, with 17 bases left between them. The CDR3 covers 15 residues. CDR3 sequence (DNA): TGTGCCAGCAGCCGGTCGACAGTTGGGGGCTATGGCTACACCTTC. Its translation: CASSRSTVGGYGYTF.

This clonotype occurred a few times. DNA of the CDR3: TGTGCCAGCAGCTTCCGGACTAGCGGGAGCCCCACGCAGTATTTT. Protein: CASSFRTSGSPTQYF. This chain joins TRBV7-2 and TRBJ2-3; 13 positions agree with TRBD2. This CDR3 spans 15 amino acids. CDR1 and CDR2 from the germline V gene are SGHTA and FQGNSA. J was trimmed by 9 bases and V by 3 bases; bases with no gene match: 6.

This clonotype was counted only a few times. This chain links TRBV29-1 with TRBJ2-3, with unresolved D. Trimming removed 7 bases from V and 1 base from J, with 6 bases in between. The CDR3 runs 11 residues. Germline values: CDR1 SQVTM, CDR2 ANQGSEA. CDR3 DNA: TGCAGCGCCATTGGCACAGATACGCAGTATTTT. This sequence encodes CSAIGTDTQYF.

This clonotype was detected a few times. The chain combines TRBV20-1 with TRBJ2-4, with D possibly matching TRBD2 (6 bases). The CDR3 runs to 14 residues. V lost 1 base, J lost 13 bases, and 20 bases lay in between. Germline assignment: CDR1 DFQATT and CDR2 SNEGSKA (reference sequence). The CDR3 DNA reads as TGCAGTGCTAGAGGGGGGGATGGGTCGGTCCTGCAGTACTTC. The encoded protein is CSARGGDGSVLQYF.

The gene calls are TRBV27 and TRBJ1-5; D gene uncertain. CDR3 length: 12 amino acids. Trimming removed 3 bases at V and 5 bases at J, with 5 bases between. Germline values: CDR1 MNHEY, CDR2 SMNVEV (reference sequence). CDR3 amino acids: CASSFRDQPQHF. DNA of the CDR3: TGTGCCAGCAGTTTCAGAGATCAGCCCCAGCATTTT.

The sample holds a few counts of this clonotype. The chain is built from TRBV7-9 and TRBJ2-4; possible D gene TRBD2, 7 bases. The CDR3 extends over 16 amino acids. The V end lost 5 bases, the J end lost 7 bases, and 21 bases lay between the germline ends. Germline V gene lookup returns CDR1 SEHNR and CDR2 FQNEAQ (reference sequence). The CDR3 region has the DNA TGTGCCAGCAGCAACCTTTCGGGGGCGGGGGAGAACATTCAGTACTTC. Protein: CASSNLSGAGENIQYF.

The CDR3 nucleotides are TGTGCCAGCAGCCAAGTCAGGGGGTTCAGCGGCTACACCTTC. This translates into CASSQVRGFSGYTF. This rearrangement joins TRBV27 to TRBJ1-2; 7 bases are shared with TRBD1. V trimming: 6 bases; J trimming: 8 bases; junction bases outside the gene matches: 12. CDR3 length: 14 residues. Germline V gene sequence: CDR1 MNHEY, CDR2 SMNVEV (reference sequence).

The rearrangement uses TRBV25-1 and TRBJ2-2, with TRBD1 matching over 7 bases. Germline V gene sequence: CDR1 MGHDK, CDR2 SYGVNS. Trimming at V came to 6 bases and at J to 3 bases, leaving 4 bases not matched to a gene. The CDR3 spans 14 residues. CDR3 in amino acids: CASRSGTDTGELFF. CDR3 coding DNA: TGTGCCAGCAGGTCAGGGACAGACACCGGGGAGCTGTTTTTT.

On this clonotype: A read error may explain this, as a much larger clone is one base away. This chain joins TRBV10-3 and TRBJ2-5; D uncertain. V lost 5 bases and J lost 11, with 12 bases in between. Germline-derived CDR1 and CDR2 are ENHRY and SYGVKD. This CDR3 contains 11 residues. The CDR3 region is CAISPENEQYF. CDR3 sequence (DNA): TGTGCCATCAGTCCAGAAAATGAGCAGTACTTC.

A single count supports this clonotype. A much larger clone differs by one base, so this may be a read error. The rearrangement uses TRBV20-1 and TRBJ2-7, with 9 bases fitting TRBD1. Germline CDR1 and CDR2: DFQATT and SNEGSKA (reference sequence). The CDR3 runs to 14 residues. In nucleotides, the CDR3 is TGCGGTGCTAGACGGGACAGGGTGTCCTACGAGCAGTACTTC. Protein sequence: CGARRDRVSYEQYF.

The gene calls are TRBV9 and TRBJ1-2, with D possibly TRBD1 on 5 matching bases. Germline CDR1 SGDLS, CDR2 YYNGEE. Trimming took 0 bases from V and 4 from J, leaving 13 bases between them. The CDR3 contains 15 residues. The CDR3 DNA is TGTGCCAGCAGCGTAGCTACGTCGGGGACCTATGGCTACACCTTC. Protein: CASSVATSGTYGYTF.

This clonotype has a handful of counts. The chain is built from TRBV7-3 and TRBJ2-5; D might be TRBD1 (5 bases). The CDR3 contains 15 residues. Germline-derived CDR1 and CDR2 are SGHTA and FQGTGA. V dropped 1 base and J dropped 5 bases, with 14 bases sitting between them. The CDR3 loop reads CASSLKVLGVETQYF. CDR3 coding DNA: TGTGCCAGCAGCTTAAAGGTCTTAGGGGTGGAGACCCAGTACTTC.

The chain couples TRBV9 to TRBJ2-5; 12 nucleotides agree with TRBD2. V trimming: 4 bases; J trimming: 1 base; junction bases outside the gene matches: 5. The germline V gene has CDR1 SGDLS and CDR2 YYNGEE. This CDR3 contains 16 residues. DNA for the CDR3: TGTGCCAGCAGCCCTGGACTAGCGGGGTTCCAAGAGACCCAGTACTTC. The encoded protein is CASSPGLAGFQETQYF.

CDR3 sequence (DNA): TGTGCCAGCAGCTTAGGGGGGGCGTTGGCAGATACGCAGTATTTT. Translating gives CASSLGGALADTQYF. The rearrangement joins TRBV7-2 to TRBJ2-3, with D possibly being TRBD1 or TRBD2 (6 bases each). CDR1 SGHTA and CDR2 FQGNSA come from the germline V gene. V was clipped by 1 base and J by 4 bases, with 12 bases between them. The CDR3 extends over 15 amino acids. The full variable domain, its missing parts supplied by reference TRBV7-2 and TRBJ2-3, is GAGVSQSPSNKVTEKGKDVELRCDPISGHTALYWYRQSLGQGLEFLIYFQGNSAPDKSGLPSDRFSAERTGGSVSTLTIQRTQQEDSAVYLCASSLGGALADTQYFGPGTRLTVL.

This clonotype was observed many times. The gene calls are TRBV24-1 and TRBJ2-5; unclear D gene. The CDR3 length is 17 residues. V gave up 1 base and J gave up 3 bases, with 17 bases separating them. Germline V gene sequence: CDR1 KGHDR, CDR2 SFDVKD. CDR3 sequence: CATSDFRNTLLKETQYF. Written as DNA, the CDR3 is TGTGCCACCAGTGATTTCCGGAATACGTTGCTGAAAGAGACCCAGTACTTC.

This clonotype was seen a handful of times. The V and J genes are TRBV7-9 and TRBJ2-7; maybe TRBD2 (6 bases). Germline values: CDR1 SEHNR, CDR2 FQNEAQ (reference sequence). The V and J ends lost 3 bases and 5 bases respectively, with 23 bases between them. CDR3 size: 17 residues. CDR3 sequence reads: CASSFSSPGSSPHEQYF. CDR3 DNA sequence: TGTGCCAGCAGCTTTTCGTCGCCCGGGAGCTCCCCTCACGAGCAGTACTTC.